The entry below gives a single T cell receptor beta chain sequence along with its context. CDR3 length equals 17 residues. Germline-derived CDR1 and CDR2 are MNHEY and SMNVEV (reference sequence). The V gene end was trimmed by 6 bases and the J gene end by 4 bases; junction bases not matched to a gene: 12. The data are from a study of shared clonotypes between healthy human individuals. Terminally differentiated effector memory CD45RA+ cells were excluded from the naive CD8 cells, which were CD45RO-negative and positively selected for CCR7. Sequencing used immunoSEQ multiplex PCR; TCRdb keeps in-frame clones, though not all of them. The profile shows approximately 2,000,000 clones, roughly 95% of them singletons.

This chain uses TRBV27 with TRBJ2-3, with 11 bases that match TRBD1. The sequencing sample was made of naive CD8+ T cells from PBMCs. This TCR derives from a man aged 18 to 35 in good health. Some clones in this sample may be carry-over from other donors' samples. Here the CDR3 reads CASSPPRGTGGPDTQYF. As DNA, the CDR3 is TGTGCCAGCAGCCCCCCTCGCGGGACAGGGGGTCCAGATACGCAGTATTTT.